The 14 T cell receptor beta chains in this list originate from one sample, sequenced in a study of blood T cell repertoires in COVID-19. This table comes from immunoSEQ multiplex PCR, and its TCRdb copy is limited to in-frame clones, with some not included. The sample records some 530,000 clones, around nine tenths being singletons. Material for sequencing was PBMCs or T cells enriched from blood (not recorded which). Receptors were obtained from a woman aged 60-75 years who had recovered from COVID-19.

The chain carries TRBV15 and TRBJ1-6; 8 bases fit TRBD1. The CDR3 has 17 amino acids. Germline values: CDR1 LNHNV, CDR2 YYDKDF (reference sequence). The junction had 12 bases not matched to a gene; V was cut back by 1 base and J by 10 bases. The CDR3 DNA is TGTGCCACCAGCAGAGGTTCTTTGACAGGGGTTGGCTCACCCCTCCACTTT. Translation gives CATSRGSLTGVGSPLHF.

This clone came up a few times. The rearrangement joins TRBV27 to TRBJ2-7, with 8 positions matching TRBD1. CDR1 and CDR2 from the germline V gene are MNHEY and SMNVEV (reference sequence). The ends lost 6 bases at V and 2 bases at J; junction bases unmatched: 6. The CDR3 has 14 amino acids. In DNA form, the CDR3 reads TGTGCCAGCAGAAGTGAACAGGGGGCCTACGAGCAGTACGTC. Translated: CASRSEQGAYEQYV.

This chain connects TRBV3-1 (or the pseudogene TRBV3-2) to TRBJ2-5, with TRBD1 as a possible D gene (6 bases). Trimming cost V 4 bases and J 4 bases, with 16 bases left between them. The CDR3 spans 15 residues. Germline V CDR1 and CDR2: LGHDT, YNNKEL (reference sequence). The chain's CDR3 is CASSLRRLRGETQYF. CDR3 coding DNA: TGTGCCAGCAGCCTAAGGAGGCTCAGGGGAGAGACCCAGTACTTC.

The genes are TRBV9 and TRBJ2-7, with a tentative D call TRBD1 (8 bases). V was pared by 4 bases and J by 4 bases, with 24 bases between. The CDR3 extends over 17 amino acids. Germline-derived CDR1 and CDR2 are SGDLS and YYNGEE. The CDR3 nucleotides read TGTGCCAGCAGCCCCGCGAAACAGGGGGGGCGCGAGTACGAGCAGTACTTC. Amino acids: CASSPAKQGGREYEQYF. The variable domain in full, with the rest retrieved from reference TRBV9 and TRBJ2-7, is DSGVTQTPKHLITATGQRVTLRCSPRSGDLSVYWYQQSLDQGLQFLIQYYNGEERAKGNILERFSAQQFPDLHSELNLSSLELGDSALYFCASSPAKQGGREYEQYFGPGTRLTVT.

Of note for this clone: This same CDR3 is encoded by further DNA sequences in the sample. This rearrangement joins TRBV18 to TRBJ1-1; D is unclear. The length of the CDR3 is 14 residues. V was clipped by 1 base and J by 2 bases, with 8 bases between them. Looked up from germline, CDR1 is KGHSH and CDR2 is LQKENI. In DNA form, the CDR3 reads TGTGCCAGCTCACCACTCACGGGAAACACTGAAGCTTTCTTT. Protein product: CASSPLTGNTEAFF.

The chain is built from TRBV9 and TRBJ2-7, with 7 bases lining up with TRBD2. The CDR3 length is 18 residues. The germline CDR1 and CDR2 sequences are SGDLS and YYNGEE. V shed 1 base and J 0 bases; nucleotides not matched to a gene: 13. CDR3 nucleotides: TGTGCCAGCAGCGTACCCCCCTCGACTAGCCTGAACTCCTACGAGCAGTACTTC. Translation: CASSVPPSTSLNSYEQYF.

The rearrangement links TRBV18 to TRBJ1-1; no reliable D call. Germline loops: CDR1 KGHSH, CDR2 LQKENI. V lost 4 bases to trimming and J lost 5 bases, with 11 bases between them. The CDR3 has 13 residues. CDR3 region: CASSLREGTEAFF. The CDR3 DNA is TGTGCCAGCTCACTCCGGGAGGGAACTGAAGCTTTCTTT.

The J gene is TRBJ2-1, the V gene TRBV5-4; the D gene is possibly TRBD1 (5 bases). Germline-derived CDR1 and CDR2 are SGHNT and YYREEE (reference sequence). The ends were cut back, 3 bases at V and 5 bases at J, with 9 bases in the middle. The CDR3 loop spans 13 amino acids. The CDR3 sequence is CASSSETDNEQFF. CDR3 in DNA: TGTGCCAGCAGCTCCGAGACAGACAATGAGCAGTTCTTC.

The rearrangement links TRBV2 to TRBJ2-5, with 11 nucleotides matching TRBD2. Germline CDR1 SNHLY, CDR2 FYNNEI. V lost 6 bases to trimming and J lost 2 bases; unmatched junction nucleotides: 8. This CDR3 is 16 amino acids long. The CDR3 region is CASRGITSGGQETQYF. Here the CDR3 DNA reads TGTGCCAGCAGGGGGATTACTAGCGGGGGACAAGAGACCCAGTACTTC.

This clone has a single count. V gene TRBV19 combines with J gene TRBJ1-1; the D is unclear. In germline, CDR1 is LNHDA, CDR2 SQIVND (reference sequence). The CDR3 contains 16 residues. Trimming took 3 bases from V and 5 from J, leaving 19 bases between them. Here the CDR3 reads CASSISARDRRTEAFF. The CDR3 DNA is TGTGCCAGTAGTATCAGTGCGCGGGATAGGAGGACTGAAGCTTTCTTT.

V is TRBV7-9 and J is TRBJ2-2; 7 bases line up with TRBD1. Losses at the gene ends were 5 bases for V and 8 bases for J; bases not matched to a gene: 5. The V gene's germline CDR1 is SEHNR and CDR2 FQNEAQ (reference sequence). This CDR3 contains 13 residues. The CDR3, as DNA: TGTGCCAGCAGCCGGGACAGTATAGGGGAGCTGTTTTTT. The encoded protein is CASSRDSIGELFF.

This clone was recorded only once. The DNA of the CDR3 is TGTGCCAGCAGCTTTAGCGACCACACGGTCCCCTCCTACGAGCAGTACTTC. It codes for CASSFSDHTVPSYEQYF. The chain employs TRBV11-2 and TRBJ2-7, with D perhaps matching TRBD2 (5 bases). This CDR3 is 17 amino acids long. With 3 bases removed from V and 0 bases from J, the gap between germline ends came to 18 bases. CDR1 and CDR2 (germline): SGHAT, FQNNGV.

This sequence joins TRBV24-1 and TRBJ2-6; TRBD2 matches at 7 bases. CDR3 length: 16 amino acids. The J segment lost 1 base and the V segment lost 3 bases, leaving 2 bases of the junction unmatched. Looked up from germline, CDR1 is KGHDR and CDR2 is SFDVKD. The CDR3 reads CATSDPRGSGANVLTF. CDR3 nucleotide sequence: TGTGCCACCAGTGATCCGCGGGGGTCTGGGGCCAACGTCCTGACTTTC.

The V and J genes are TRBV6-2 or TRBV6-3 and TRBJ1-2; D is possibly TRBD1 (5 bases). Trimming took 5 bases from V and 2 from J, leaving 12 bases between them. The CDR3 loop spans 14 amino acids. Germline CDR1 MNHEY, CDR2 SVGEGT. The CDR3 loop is CASSRDSLNYGYTF. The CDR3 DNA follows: TGTGCCAGCAGTCGGGACTCCTTAAACTATGGCTACACCTTC.